The present T cell receptor beta chain was sequenced within a study of T cell changes during pregnancy in multiple sclerosis. Germline assignment: CDR1 MNHNS and CDR2 SASEGT. The CDR3 contains 14 residues. V shed 7 bases, J shed 1 base, and the junction held 5 bases outside the gene matches. Libraries were prepared by immunoSEQ multiplex PCR; TCRdb keeps only in-frame clonotypes and omits some of them. The repertoire holds 80,000 to 100,000 clones, around 92% seen once, with about 1.6% in the top ten. The clonotype was recovered from a female donor in good health, enrolled as a control in a pregnancy study. The chain has TRBV6-1 and TRBJ2-3; 7 bases agree with TRBD2. The material sequenced was peripheral blood, taken after pregnancy. CDR3 nucleotide sequence: TGTGCCAGCATAACGGGGGGAGGCACAGATACGCAGTATTTT. Amino acids: CASITGGGTDTQYF.